A selection of T cell receptor beta chains follows, all from one sample in a study of Ad26.COV2.S vaccination and SARS-CoV-2 variants. Sequencing was performed with immunoSEQ multiplex PCR; in TCRdb, only in-frame clones are kept and a portion is missing. Among about 350,000 clones listed, less than 90% were seen once. Specimen: peripheral blood, collected in a trial of Ad26.COV2.S vaccine versus placebo. These receptors all come from a person between 18 and 60 years old who received the Ad26.COV2.S COVID-19 vaccine or a placebo. CDR3s include the opening cysteine and the closing phenylalanine or tryptophan. Fields, in order: D gene, clone size, J gene, V gene, CDR3 length, CDR3 protein, CDR3 DNA. A D gene is named only where the DNA matches it firmly. The size field is filled for only some rows; it gives once, few, many or a size class.

D: TRBD2; size: -; J: TRBJ2-1; V: TRBV7-8; length: 17; CDR3: CASSFLAGGFSYNEQFF; DNA: TGTGCCAGCAGCTTCCTAGCGGGAGGGTTCTCCTACAATGAGCAGTTCTTC
D: -; size: -; J: TRBJ1-2; V: TRBV19; length: 14; CDR3: CASSIDDQNYGYTF; DNA: TGTGCCAGTAGTATAGATGACCAGAACTATGGCTACACCTTC
D: -; size: -; J: TRBJ2-3; V: TRBV2; length: 13; CDR3: CASSEKRADTQYF; DNA: TGTGCCAGCAGTGAAAAGAGGGCAGATACGCAGTATTTT
D: -; size: -; J: TRBJ2-2; V: TRBV7-2; length: 14; CDR3: CASSLDPRPGELFF; DNA: TGTGCCAGCAGCTTAGATCCGCGGCCCGGGGAGCTGTTTTTT
D: -; size: -; J: TRBJ2-7; V: TRBV30; length: 15; CDR3: CAWSVQQGSTYEQYF; DNA: TGTGCCTGGAGTGTACAACAGGGATCTACCTACGAGCAGTACTTC
D: TRBD2; size: once; J: TRBJ2-3; V: TRBV9; length: 16; CDR3: CASSVEPSGGSDTQYF; DNA: TGTGCCAGCAGCGTAGAGCCTAGCGGGGGGTCAGATACGCAGTATTTT
D: -; size: -; J: TRBJ1-3; V: TRBV4-2; length: 16; CDR3: CASSQDSADSGNTIYF; DNA: TGTGCCAGCAGCCAAGATTCGGCAGACTCTGGAAACACCATATATTTT
D: -; size: -; J: TRBJ1-6; V: TRBV27; length: 14; CDR3: CASSWSGNNSPLHF; DNA: TGTGCCAGCAGTTGGTCGGGTAATAATTCACCCCTCCACTTT
D: -; size: -; J: TRBJ2-3; V: TRBV7-3; length: 15; CDR3: CASSLGVGNTDTQYF; DNA: TGTGCCAGCAGCTTAGGGGTCGGGAACACAGATACGCAGTATTTT
D: -; size: -; J: TRBJ2-7; V: TRBV11-1; length: 15; CDR3: CASSLGAGGGYEQYF; DNA: TGTGCCAGCAGCCTAGGAGCTGGGGGCGGGTACGAGCAGTACTTC
D: -; size: once; J: TRBJ1-1; V: TRBV5-8; length: 15; CDR3: CASSLEGLRNTEAFF; DNA: TGTGCCAGCAGCTTGGAAGGACTCCGAAACACTGAAGCTTTCTTT
D: TRBD1; size: -; J: TRBJ1-5; V: TRBV6-5; length: 13; CDR3: CASRPDRVQPQHF; DNA: TGTGCCAGCAGACCGGACAGGGTGCAGCCCCAGCATTTT
D: -; size: -; J: TRBJ2-1; V: TRBV7-6; length: 17; CDR3: CASSLGQDLGTRGEQFF; DNA: TGTGCCAGCAGCTTAGGACAGGACTTAGGCACCAGGGGCGAGCAGTTCTTC
D: -; size: -; J: TRBJ1-2; V: TRBV10-3; length: 12; CDR3: CAISDEGYGYTF; DNA: TGTGCCATCAGTGATGAGGGCTATGGCTACACCTTC
D: TRBD2; size: -; J: TRBJ2-7; V: TRBV7-2; length: 16; CDR3: CASSLGLAGVKHEQYF; DNA: TGTGCCAGCAGCTTAGGGTTAGCGGGAGTAAAGCACGAGCAGTACTTC
D: -; size: -; J: TRBJ1-1; V: TRBV6-2/TRBV6-3; length: 17; CDR3: CASSYSIGSYGATEAFF; DNA: TGTGCCAGCAGTTACTCGATAGGCTCGTATGGGGCGACTGAAGCTTTCTTT
D: TRBD1; size: -; J: TRBJ2-7; V: TRBV9; length: 15; CDR3: CASSVGGTVSYEQYF; DNA: TGTGCCAGCAGCGTAGGAGGGACAGTCTCCTACGAGCAGTACTTC
D: -; size: -; J: TRBJ1-4; V: TRBV15; length: 16; CDR3: CATSRDPGAMGEKLFF; DNA: TGTGCCACCAGCAGAGATCCGGGAGCGATGGGGGAAAAACTGTTTTTT
D: TRBD1; size: -; J: TRBJ1-6; V: TRBV19; length: 18; CDR3: CASTTLSGGTGVNSPLHF; DNA: TGTGCCAGTACCACCCTCTCTGGTGGGACAGGGGTTAATTCACCCCTCCACTTT
D: -; size: -; J: TRBJ1-5; V: TRBV6-5; length: 14; CDR3: CASSLTDRDQPQHF; DNA: TGTGCCAGCAGTCTAACCGACAGAGATCAGCCCCAGCATTTT
D: TRBD1; size: -; J: TRBJ2-5; V: TRBV28; length: 17; CDR3: CASSLWNGQGSVETQYF; DNA: TGTGCCAGCAGTTTATGGAACGGACAGGGGTCGGTGGAGACCCAGTACTTC
D: TRBD1; size: -; J: TRBJ1-5; V: TRBV7-2; length: 14; CDR3: CASSQQGAGQPQHF; DNA: TGTGCCAGCAGCCAACAGGGGGCAGGTCAGCCCCAGCATTTT
D: -; size: -; J: TRBJ2-5; V: TRBV3-1/TRBV3-2; length: 12; CDR3: CASSQVVETQYF; DNA: TGTGCCAGCAGCCAAGTTGTTGAGACCCAGTACTTC
D: -; size: -; J: TRBJ1-6; V: TRBV18; length: 15; CDR3: CASSSRTANNSPLHF; DNA: TGTGCCAGCTCATCAAGGACAGCCAATAATTCACCCCTCCACTTT
D: TRBD1; size: -; J: TRBJ2-1; V: TRBV19; length: 16; CDR3: CASREGALGSYNEQFF; DNA: TGTGCCAGTAGAGAGGGGGCATTAGGATCCTACAATGAGCAGTTCTTC
D: -; size: -; J: TRBJ1-2; V: TRBV11-2; length: 15; CDR3: CASSLAPDSNYGYTF; DNA: TGTGCCAGCAGCTTAGCACCCGACAGTAACTATGGCTACACCTTC
D: -; size: -; J: TRBJ2-2; V: TRBV4-2; length: 15; CDR3: CASSQDTGNTGELFF; DNA: TGTGCCAGCAGCCAAGATACCGGAAACACCGGGGAGCTGTTTTTT
D: TRBD1; size: few; J: TRBJ2-7; V: TRBV7-3; length: 15; CDR3: CASSLSGTGLHEQYF; DNA: TGTGCCAGCAGCTTGTCCGGGACAGGGTTACACGAGCAGTACTTC
D: TRBD1; size: -; J: TRBJ2-6; V: TRBV19; length: 17; CDR3: CASSDGTGVAGANVLTF; DNA: TGTGCCAGTAGTGACGGGACAGGGGTTGCCGGGGCCAACGTCCTGACTTTC
D: TRBD2; size: -; J: TRBJ2-1; V: TRBV3-1/TRBV3-2; length: 17; CDR3: CASSRWTSGIPYNEQFF; DNA: TGTGCCAGCAGCCGATGGACTAGCGGGATACCATACAATGAGCAGTTCTTC
D: -; size: -; J: TRBJ2-1; V: TRBV5-1; length: 15; CDR3: CASSWVGGAYNEQFF; DNA: TGCGCCAGCAGCTGGGTTGGGGGAGCCTACAATGAGCAGTTCTTC
D: TRBD2; size: once; J: TRBJ2-7; V: TRBV6-2/TRBV6-3; length: 17; CDR3: CASSYWGLAGVSYEQYF; DNA: TGTGCCAGCAGTTACTGGGGGCTAGCGGGAGTATCCTACGAGCAGTACTTC
D: -; size: -; J: TRBJ2-2; V: TRBV11-3; length: 12; CDR3: CASSLRGGELFF; DNA: TGTGCCAGCAGCTTAAGGGGCGGGGAGCTGTTTTTT
D: -; size: -; J: TRBJ2-7; V: TRBV4-2; length: 17; CDR3: CASSPRDSGTSSYEQYF; DNA: TGTGCCAGCAGCCCCCGAGATTCCGGGACTTCCTCCTACGAGCAGTACTTC
D: -; size: -; J: TRBJ2-7; V: TRBV4-3; length: 15; CDR3: CASSQAPRGSYEQYF; DNA: TGCGCCAGCAGCCAAGCCCCCAGGGGCTCCTACGAGCAGTACTTC
D: TRBD2; size: once; J: TRBJ2-1; V: TRBV2; length: 15; CDR3: CASSETRTSGRGWFF; DNA: TGTGCCAGCAGCGAGACTCGGACTAGCGGGAGGGGTTGGTTCTTC
D: -; size: -; J: TRBJ1-5; V: TRBV18; length: 15; CDR3: CASSASTSSNQPQHF; DNA: TGTGCCAGCTCAGCAAGTACAAGTAGCAATCAGCCCCAGCATTTT
D: -; size: -; J: TRBJ2-5; V: TRBV20-1; length: 14; CDR3: CSASSRVKKETQYF; DNA: TGCAGTGCTAGTAGCAGAGTTAAGAAAGAGACCCAGTACTTC
D: -; size: -; J: TRBJ2-3; V: TRBV7-9; length: 15; CDR3: CASSPAGTQHDTQYF; DNA: TGTGCCAGCAGCCCCGCCGGGACTCAGCACGATACGCAGTATTTT
D: TRBD1; size: few; J: TRBJ1-5; V: TRBV15; length: 16; CDR3: CATSRLQGDSNQPQHF; DNA: TGTGCCACCAGCAGGTTACAGGGGGATAGCAATCAGCCCCAGCATTTT
D: -; size: -; J: TRBJ2-7; V: TRBV28; length: 14; CDR3: CASTSGEGTYEQYF; DNA: TGTGCCAGCACCTCGGGTGAGGGAACCTACGAGCAGTACTTC
D: -; size: -; J: TRBJ2-1; V: TRBV4-2; length: 15; CDR3: CASSLYPGVHNEQFF; DNA: TGTGCCAGCAGCCTATACCCGGGGGTACACAATGAGCAGTTCTTC
D: -; size: once; J: TRBJ2-5; V: TRBV7-2; length: 12; CDR3: CASKKGRETQYF; DNA: TGTGCCAGCAAAAAAGGTCGAGAGACCCAGTACTTC